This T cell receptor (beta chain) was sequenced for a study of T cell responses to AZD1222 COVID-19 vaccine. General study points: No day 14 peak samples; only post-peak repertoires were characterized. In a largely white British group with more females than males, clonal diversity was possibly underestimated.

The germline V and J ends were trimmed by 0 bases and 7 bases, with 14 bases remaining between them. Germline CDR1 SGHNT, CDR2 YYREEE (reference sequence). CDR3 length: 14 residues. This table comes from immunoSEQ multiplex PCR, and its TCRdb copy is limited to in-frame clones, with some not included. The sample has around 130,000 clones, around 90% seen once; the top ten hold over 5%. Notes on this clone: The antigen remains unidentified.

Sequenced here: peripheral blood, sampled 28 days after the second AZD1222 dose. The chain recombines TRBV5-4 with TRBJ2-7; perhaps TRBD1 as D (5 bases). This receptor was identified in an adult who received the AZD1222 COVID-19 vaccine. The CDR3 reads CASSLAYGAREQYF. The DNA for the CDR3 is TGTGCCAGCAGCTTGGCCTATGGGGCGAGAGAGCAGTACTTC.